The entry that follows covers one TCR beta chain sequence. Antigen specificity is unknown. The source of the sample is a study of siplizumab effects on memory and regulatory T cells. The data were produced by immunoSEQ multiplex PCR, yet TCRdb's version contains in-frame clones alone and is incomplete. The table shows around 100,000 clones, with 75% to 95% occurring only once. Study results and limitations: Proliferating Tregs' suppressive function in siplizumab cultures went unconfirmed. Of the proliferating CD4+ or CD8+ clones, roughly 80-97% lacked a naive or memory phenotype that could be assigned.

Sequenced material: CD4+ T cells sorted from blood. This clonotype was obtained from a human donor in good health.

Here the CDR3 reads CASSLAGGNQPQHF. In nucleotides, the CDR3 is TGTGCCAGCAGCTTAGCAGGTGGCAATCAGCCCCAGCATTTT. V is TRBV7-9 and J is TRBJ1-5; D gene unclear. Per the germline V gene, CDR1 is SEHNR and CDR2 is FQNEAQ (reference sequence). CDR3 length: 14 amino acids. Trimming cost V 0 bases and J 2 bases, with 5 bases left between them.